A single sample is the source of the 7 T cell receptor beta chains below, sequenced in a study of blood T cells in healthy people across ages. A sample-barcoded 5' primer and a J-beta primer mix were used in a second PCR of roughly 7 to 12 cycles. MiXCR, run by TCRdb on the 5' RACE reads, gives a single entry per CDR3 protein. The table lists hundreds of thousands of distinct CDR3 sequences, under 30% of them singletons. This sample also appeared in a second study, on T cells of mothers and their children.

The sequencing input was blood. The source is a boy aged 5-17 years in good health.

J is TRBJ2-3 and V is TRBV12-3 or TRBV12-4; TRBD2 aligns across 8 bases. The V gene end was trimmed by 6 bases and the J gene end by 7 bases; junction bases not matched to a gene: 15. This CDR3 contains 16 residues. The DNA for the CDR3 is TGTGCCAGCAGCCCCGGGGTAGCGGGGAGAACTTATACGCAGTATTTT. It specifies CASSPGVAGRTYTQYF.

As concerns this clonotype: One end of the junction is discordant with germline, which a read error may explain. The rearrangement uses TRBV10-3 and TRBJ2-5; D tentatively reads TRBD1 or TRBD2 (5 bases each). Germline CDR1 and CDR2: ENHRY and SYGVKD. The CDR3 runs 9 residues. CDR3 sequence (DNA): TGTGCCATAAGAGGGGTATCGTTCTTC. It encodes CAIRGVSFF.

This chain joins TRBV29-1 and TRBJ2-1; no reliable D call. V was cut by 5 bases and J by 1 base, with 12 bases left in between. There are 14 residues in the CDR3. Germline CDR1 and CDR2: SQVTM and ANQGSEA. CDR3 nucleotide sequence: TGCAGCGTTTATCCTCCTTTATCCTACAATGAGCAGTTCTTC. Its translation: CSVYPPLSYNEQFF.

This rearrangement joins TRBV7-9 to TRBJ2-1, with D possibly matching TRBD2 (6 bases). V was shortened by 5 bases and J by 1 base, with 12 bases between the two germline ends. The germline V gene has CDR1 SEHNR and CDR2 FQNEAQ (reference sequence). The CDR3 consists of 15 residues. CDR3 sequence: CASSRGGISYNEQFF. DNA of the CDR3: TGTGCCAGCAGCCGGGGAGGAATTTCCTACAATGAGCAGTTCTTC.

The chain joins TRBV4-1 to TRBJ1-2; weak D call: TRBD1 (5 bases). This CDR3 is 15 amino acids long. V was shortened by 1 base and J by 14 bases, with 23 bases between the two germline ends. Germline V gives CDR1 MGHRA, CDR2 YSYEKL. CDR3 region: CASSQALNHRSASTF. Written as DNA, the CDR3 is TGCGCCAGCAGCCAAGCGCTAAACCACAGGTCCGCGTCAACCTTC.

This clonotype was detected a few times. The CDR3 loop is CSAGQLGEQYF. The CDR3 DNA reads TGCAGTGCTGGACAGCTAGGCGAGCAGTACTTC. The V and J genes are TRBV20-1 and TRBJ2-5, with D maybe TRBD1 (6 bases). The DNA end lines up better with TRBJ2-7; the J call may be wrong. There are 11 residues in the CDR3. From germline, CDR1 is DFQATT and CDR2 SNEGSKA (reference sequence).

This clonotype was recorded at least ten times. The chain uses TRBV12-3 or TRBV12-4 and TRBJ2-4; 7 bases fit TRBD2. CDR3 length: 13 residues. V lost 6 bases, J lost 1 base, and 0 bases stayed unmatched. The CDR3 spells CASSGGAKNIQYF. The CDR3 nucleotides read TGTGCCAGCAGCGGGGGGGCCAAAAACATTCAGTACTTC.